Listed here are 15 T cell receptor beta chains from one sample, sequenced in a study of blood T cell repertoires in COVID-19. Assay: immunoSEQ multiplex PCR; the TCRdb copy retains only in-frame clones and omits some. Altogether about 260,000 clones are present, about 90% being singletons, with the ten largest covering around 3.1%. Sequenced material: PBMCs or T cells enriched from blood (not recorded which). These TCRs come from a woman aged 40 to 50 who had been exposed to COVID-19.

J is TRBJ1-1 and V is TRBV2; D unclear. V was trimmed by 5 bases and J by 1 base, leaving 14 bases between them. Germline V gene data show CDR1 as SNHLY and CDR2 as FYNNEI. The CDR3 extends over 15 amino acids. Written as DNA, the CDR3 is TGTGCCAGCAGTCCTAGTCGGGTTTCGAACACTGAAGCTTTCTTT. Its protein product is CASSPSRVSNTEAFF.

The chain combines TRBV9 with TRBJ2-5, with 11 bases fitting TRBD1. This CDR3 region has 16 residues. Germline trimming cut 3 bases from V and 2 bases from J; bases unmatched to any gene: 6. Per germline, CDR1 SGDLS and CDR2 YYNGEE. The CDR3 DNA follows: TGTGCCAGCAGCGACGACCGGGACAGGGGGCAAGAGACCCAGTACTTC. It is translated as CASSDDRDRGQETQYF.

V usage is TRBV30 and J usage is TRBJ2-5, with D possibly being TRBD1 (6 bases). CDR1 is GTSNPN, CDR2 SVGIG, per germline (reference sequence). This CDR3 region has 13 residues. The V end was cut by 3 bases, the J end by 1 base, with 9 bases between. The CDR3 region has the DNA TGTGCCTGGAGCCGGGACACCCAAGAGACCCAGTACTTC. Amino acid sequence: CAWSRDTQETQYF.

The chain employs TRBV30 and TRBJ2-3; 9 nucleotides agree with TRBD1. The trim removed 2 bases at V and 5 bases at J, leaving 2 bases unmatched. The CDR3 is 13 amino acids. CDR1 and CDR2 from the germline V gene are GTSNPN and SVGIG (reference sequence). The CDR3 reads CAWSTGGKDTQYF. In DNA form, the CDR3 reads TGTGCCTGGAGTACAGGGGGCAAAGATACGCAGTATTTT.

V gene TRBV6-5 combines with J gene TRBJ2-5; TRBD2 aligns across 9 bases. V gave up 6 bases and J gave up 1 base; unmatched junction bases: 0. The CDR3 sequence is 13 residues long. The germline CDR1 and CDR2 sequences are MNHEY and SVGAGI. CDR3 DNA sequence: TGTGCCAGCAGGCGGGGGGGCCAAGAGACCCAGTACTTC. It codes for CASRRGGQETQYF.

V usage is TRBV3-1 (or the pseudogene TRBV3-2) and J usage is TRBJ2-2; 7 nucleotides line up with TRBD2. Per germline, CDR1 LGHDT and CDR2 YNNKEL (reference sequence). The CDR3 consists of 15 residues. V was pared by 3 bases and J by 1 base, with 2 bases of the junction left unmatched. As DNA, the CDR3 is TGTGCCAGCAGCCACCGGACTAGGAACACCGGGGAGCTGTTTTTT. This translates into CASSHRTRNTGELFF.

This chain uses TRBV4-1 with TRBJ1-6; perhaps TRBD1 as D (5 bases). Germline CDR1 and CDR2: MGHRA and YSYEKL. The length of the CDR3 is 18 residues. V dropped 5 bases and J dropped 0 bases, with 17 bases sitting between them. CDR3 residues: CASSTGTSFSSYNSPLHF. In nucleotides, the CDR3 is TGCGCCAGCAGCACGGGGACTTCTTTTAGCTCCTATAATTCACCCCTCCACTTT.

This chain connects TRBV6-5 to TRBJ2-7, with 8 bases fitting TRBD1. The CDR3 sequence is 14 residues long. In germline, CDR1 is MNHEY, CDR2 SVGAGI. V shed 2 bases, J shed 2 bases, and the junction held 2 bases outside the gene matches. This CDR3 reads CASSYDRGPYEQYF. CDR3 coding DNA: TGTGCCAGCAGTTACGACAGGGGCCCCTACGAGCAGTACTTC.

The chain couples TRBV3-1 (or the pseudogene TRBV3-2) to TRBJ2-4; D might be TRBD1 (5 bases). Germline-derived CDR1 and CDR2 are LGHDT and YNNKEL (reference sequence). V was shortened by 4 bases and J by 0 bases, with 13 bases between the two germline ends. The CDR3 runs to 16 residues. CDR3 residues: CASSPRQSLAKNIQYF. The CDR3 DNA sequence: TGTGCCAGCAGCCCTCGACAGTCCTTAGCCAAAAACATTCAGTACTTC.

This sequence joins TRBV2 and TRBJ1-2; D is possibly TRBD1 (6 bases). Trimming took 2 bases from V and 3 from J, leaving 16 bases between them. CDR3 length equals 16 residues. Per the germline V gene, CDR1 is SNHLY and CDR2 is FYNNEI. CDR3 DNA sequence: TGTGCCAGCAGTGAACAAAGGGGGGGTATTGACTATGGCTACACCTTC. Translation: CASSEQRGGIDYGYTF.

The chain employs TRBV4-2 and TRBJ1-2; D is ambiguous. Germline values: CDR1 LGHNA, CDR2 YNFKEQ. V shed 4 bases and J shed 6 bases, with 12 bases lying between them. CDR3 length: 13 residues. The CDR3 sequence is CASSLGIQNGYTF. Written as DNA, the CDR3 is TGTGCCAGCAGCCTCGGGATTCAGAATGGCTACACCTTC.

V usage is TRBV5-8 and J usage is TRBJ2-6; TRBD2 is a possible D gene (6 bases). Trimming took 2 bases from V and 2 from J, leaving 8 bases between them. The CDR3 totals 15 residues. Per the germline V gene, CDR1 is SGHTS and CDR2 is YDEGEE. The DNA of the CDR3 is TGTGCCAGCAGCTTTGGGGGGACTGGGGCCAACGTCCTGACTTTC. Amino acid sequence: CASSFGGTGANVLTF.

This chain joins TRBV30 and TRBJ1-2; no definite D call. Germline V gives CDR1 GTSNPN, CDR2 SVGIG (reference sequence). This CDR3 is 11 amino acids long. The CDR3, as DNA: TGTGGAGGGTCAATGGGCTATGGCTACACCTTC. Translation: CGGSMGYGYTF.

The gene calls are TRBV28 and TRBJ1-2; 8 nucleotides line up with TRBD1. The germline CDR1 and CDR2 sequences are MDHEN and SYDVKM. The J segment lost 3 bases and the V segment lost 5 bases, leaving 5 bases of the junction unmatched. The CDR3 extends over 14 amino acids. The CDR3 coding sequence is TGTGCCAGCAGTCCCTCGGACAGGGACTATGGCTACACCTTC. Protein: CASSPSDRDYGYTF.

This clone was seen only once. V and J are TRBV28 and TRBJ1-3; TRBD1 agrees at 9 bases. Trimming cost V 5 bases and J 2 bases; bases outside gene matches: 7. CDR3 length: 16 amino acids. Germline V lookup: CDR1 MDHEN, CDR2 SYDVKM. The CDR3 protein is CASSGGTGGAGNTIYF. Written as DNA, the CDR3 is TGTGCCAGCAGTGGGGGAACAGGGGGCGCTGGAAACACCATATATTTT.